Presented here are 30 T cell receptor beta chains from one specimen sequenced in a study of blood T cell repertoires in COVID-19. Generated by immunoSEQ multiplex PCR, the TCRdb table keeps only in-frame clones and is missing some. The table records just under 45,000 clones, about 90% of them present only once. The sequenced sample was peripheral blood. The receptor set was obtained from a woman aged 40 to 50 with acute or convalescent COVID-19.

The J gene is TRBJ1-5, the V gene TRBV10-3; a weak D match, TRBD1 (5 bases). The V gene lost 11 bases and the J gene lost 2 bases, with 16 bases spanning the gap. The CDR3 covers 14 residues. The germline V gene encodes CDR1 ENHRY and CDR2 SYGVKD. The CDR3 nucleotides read TGTGCCTCCAACCCTGCGGGGGGCAATCAGCCCCAGCATTTT. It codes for CASNPAGGNQPQHF.

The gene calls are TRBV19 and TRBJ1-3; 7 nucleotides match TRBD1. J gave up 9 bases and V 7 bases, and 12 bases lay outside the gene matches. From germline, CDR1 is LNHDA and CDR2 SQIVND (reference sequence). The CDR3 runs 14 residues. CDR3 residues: CASTTGQAWGTIYF. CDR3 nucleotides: TGTGCCAGTACCACTGGACAGGCCTGGGGCACCATATATTTT.

The CDR3 loop is CASSQQVIAYNEQFF. The CDR3 DNA reads TGTGCCAGTAGCCAACAGGTAATCGCTTACAATGAGCAGTTCTTC. The chain carries TRBV19 and TRBJ2-1; D may be TRBD1 (5 bases). This CDR3 has 15 amino acids. Trimming removed 6 bases from V and 4 bases from J, with 16 bases in between. Germline values: CDR1 LNHDA, CDR2 SQIVND (reference sequence). The whole variable domain, remainder taken from reference TRBV19 and TRBJ2-1, is DGGITQSPKYLFRKEGQNVTLSCEQNLNHDAMYWYRQDPGQGLRLIYYSQIVNDFQKGDIAEGYSVSREKKESFPLTVTSAQKNPTAFYLCASSQQVIAYNEQFFGPGTRLTVL.

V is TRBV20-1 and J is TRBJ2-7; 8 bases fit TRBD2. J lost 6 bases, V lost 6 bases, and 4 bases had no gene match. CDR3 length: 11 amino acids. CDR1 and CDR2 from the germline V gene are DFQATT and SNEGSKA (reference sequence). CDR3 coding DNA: TGCAGTGCAAGCGGGGGTCTCGAGCAGTACTTC. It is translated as CSASGGLEQYF.

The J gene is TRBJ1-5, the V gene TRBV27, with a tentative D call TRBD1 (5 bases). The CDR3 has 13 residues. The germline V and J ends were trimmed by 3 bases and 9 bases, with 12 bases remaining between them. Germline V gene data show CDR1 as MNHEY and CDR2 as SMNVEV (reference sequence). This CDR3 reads CASSLGGGTPQHF. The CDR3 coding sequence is TGTGCCAGCAGTTTGGGGGGGGGAACGCCCCAGCATTTT.

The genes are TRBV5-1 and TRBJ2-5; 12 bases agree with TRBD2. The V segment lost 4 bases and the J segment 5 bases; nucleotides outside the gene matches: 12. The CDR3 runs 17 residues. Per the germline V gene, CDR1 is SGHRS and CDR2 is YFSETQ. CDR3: CASSPRASGGAGETQYF. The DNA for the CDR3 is TGCGCCAGCAGCCCCAGGGCTAGCGGGGGGGCCGGTGAGACCCAGTACTTC.

This CDR3 is CASSSQGPYEQYF. CDR3 coding DNA: TGTGCCAGCAGTTCACAGGGGCCCTACGAGCAGTACTTC. The genes are TRBV6-5 and TRBJ2-7; 7 nucleotides match TRBD1. Germline V gene lookup returns CDR1 MNHEY and CDR2 SVGAGI. The CDR3 totals 13 residues. J gave up 2 bases and V 4 bases, and 2 bases lay outside the gene matches.

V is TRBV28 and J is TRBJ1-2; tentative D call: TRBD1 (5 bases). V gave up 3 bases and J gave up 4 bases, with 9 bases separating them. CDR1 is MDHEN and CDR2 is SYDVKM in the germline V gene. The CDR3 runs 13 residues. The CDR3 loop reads CASSLWTSYGYTF. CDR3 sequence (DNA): TGTGCCAGCAGTTTGTGGACAAGCTATGGCTACACCTTC.

CDR3 sequence: CASSRMAGTAEVEKLFF. The DNA of the CDR3 is TGTGCCAGCAGCCGGATGGCCGGGACAGCAGAAGTCGAAAAACTGTTTTTT. This chain uses TRBV5-6 with TRBJ1-4, with TRBD1 identical over 7 bases. This CDR3 spans 17 amino acids. Unmatched junction bases numbered 17, after V lost 4 bases and J lost 8 bases. Germline V CDR1 and CDR2: SGHDT, YYEEEE.

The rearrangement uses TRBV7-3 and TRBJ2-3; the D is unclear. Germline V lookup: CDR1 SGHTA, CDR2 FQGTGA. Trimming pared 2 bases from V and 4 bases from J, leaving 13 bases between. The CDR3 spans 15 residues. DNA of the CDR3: TGTGCCAGCAGCTTAGACCCTAGAGCCCCAGATACGCAGTATTTT. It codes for CASSLDPRAPDTQYF. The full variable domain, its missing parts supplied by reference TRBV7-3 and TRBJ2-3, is GAGVSQTPSNKVTEKGKYVELRCDPISGHTALYWYRQSLGQGPEFLIYFQGTGAADDSGLPNDRFFAVRPEGSVSTLKIQRTERGDSAVYLCASSLDPRAPDTQYFGPGTRLTVL.

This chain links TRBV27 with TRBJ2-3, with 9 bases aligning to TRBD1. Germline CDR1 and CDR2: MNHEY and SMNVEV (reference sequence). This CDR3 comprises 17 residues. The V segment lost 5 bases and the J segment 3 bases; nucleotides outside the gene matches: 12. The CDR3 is CASSGRQGGIRTDTQYF. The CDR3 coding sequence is TGTGCCAGCAGTGGACGACAGGGGGGGATTCGGACAGATACGCAGTATTTT.

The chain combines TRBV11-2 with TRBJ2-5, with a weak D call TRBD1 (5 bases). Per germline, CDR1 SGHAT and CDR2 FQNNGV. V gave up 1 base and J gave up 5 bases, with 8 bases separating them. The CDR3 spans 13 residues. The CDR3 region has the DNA TGTGCCAGCAGCTTAGGGGGCGCGGAGACCCAGTACTTC. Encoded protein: CASSLGGAETQYF.

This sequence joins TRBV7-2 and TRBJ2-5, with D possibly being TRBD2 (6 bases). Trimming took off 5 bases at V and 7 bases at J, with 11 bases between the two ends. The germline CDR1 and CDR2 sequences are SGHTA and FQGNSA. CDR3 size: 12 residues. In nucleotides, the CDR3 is TGTGCCAGCAGCGGTTTGGGGGGGACCCAGTACTTC. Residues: CASSGLGGTQYF.

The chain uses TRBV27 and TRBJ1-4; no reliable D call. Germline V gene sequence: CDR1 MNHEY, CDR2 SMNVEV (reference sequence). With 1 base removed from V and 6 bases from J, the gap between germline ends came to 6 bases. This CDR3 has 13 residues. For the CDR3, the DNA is TGTGCCAGCAGTTTATTGGCAGATGAAAAACTGTTTTTT. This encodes CASSLLADEKLFF.

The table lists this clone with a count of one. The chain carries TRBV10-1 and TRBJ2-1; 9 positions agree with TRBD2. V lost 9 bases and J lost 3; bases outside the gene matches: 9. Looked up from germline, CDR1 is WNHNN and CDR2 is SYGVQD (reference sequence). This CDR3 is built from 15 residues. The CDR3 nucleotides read TGCGCCAGTGGTCTTAGCGGGAGCGACTACAATGAGCAGTTCTTC. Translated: CASGLSGSDYNEQFF.

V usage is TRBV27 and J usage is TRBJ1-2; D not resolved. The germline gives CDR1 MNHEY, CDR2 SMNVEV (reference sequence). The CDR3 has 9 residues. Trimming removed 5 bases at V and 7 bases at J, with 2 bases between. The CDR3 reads CASSLGYTF. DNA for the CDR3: TGTGCCAGCAGTCTTGGCTACACCTTC.

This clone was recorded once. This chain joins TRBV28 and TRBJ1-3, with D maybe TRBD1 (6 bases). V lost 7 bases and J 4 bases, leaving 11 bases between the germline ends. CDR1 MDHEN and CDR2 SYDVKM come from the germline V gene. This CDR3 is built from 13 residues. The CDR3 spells CASIPGQGNTIYF. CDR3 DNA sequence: TGTGCCAGCATTCCCGGACAGGGAAACACCATATATTTT.

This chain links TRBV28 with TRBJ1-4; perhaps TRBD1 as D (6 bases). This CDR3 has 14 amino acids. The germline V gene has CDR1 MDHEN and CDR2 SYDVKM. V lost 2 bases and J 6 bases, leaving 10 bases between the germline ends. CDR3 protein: CASSLTGRDEKLFF. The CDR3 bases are TGTGCCAGCAGTTTAACAGGGCGGGATGAAAAACTGTTTTTT.

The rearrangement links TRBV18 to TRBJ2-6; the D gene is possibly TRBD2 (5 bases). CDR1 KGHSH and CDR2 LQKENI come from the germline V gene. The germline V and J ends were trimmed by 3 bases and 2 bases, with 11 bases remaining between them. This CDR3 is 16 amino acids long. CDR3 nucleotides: TGTGCCAGCTCACCGGAGAGGGCCCCTGGGGCCAACGTCCTGACTTTC. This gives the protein CASSPERAPGANVLTF. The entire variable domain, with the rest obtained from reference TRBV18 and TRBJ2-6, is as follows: NAGVMQNPRHLVRRRGQEARLRCSPMKGHSHVYWYRQLPEEGLKFMVYLQKENIIDESGMPKERFSAEFPKEGPSILRIQQVVRGDSAAYFCASSPERAPGANVLTFGAGSRLTVL.

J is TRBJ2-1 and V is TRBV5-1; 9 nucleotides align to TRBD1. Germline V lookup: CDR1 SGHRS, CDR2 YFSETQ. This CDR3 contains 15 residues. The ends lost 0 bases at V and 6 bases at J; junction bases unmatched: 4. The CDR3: CASSLEGTGTNEQFF. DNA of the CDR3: TGCGCCAGCAGCTTGGAAGGGACAGGGACCAATGAGCAGTTCTTC.

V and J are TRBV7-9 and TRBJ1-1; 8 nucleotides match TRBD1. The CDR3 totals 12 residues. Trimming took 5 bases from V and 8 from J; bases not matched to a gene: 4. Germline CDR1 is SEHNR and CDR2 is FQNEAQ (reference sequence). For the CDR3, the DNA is TGTGCCAGCAGCCCCCGGGACAGGGAAGCTTTCTTT. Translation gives CASSPRDREAFF. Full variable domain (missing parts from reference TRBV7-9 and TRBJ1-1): DTGVSQNPRHKITKRGQNVTFRCDPISEHNRLYWYRQTLGQGPEFLTYFQNEAQLEKSRLLSDRFSAERPKGSFSTLEIQRTEQGDSAMYLCASSPRDREAFFGQGTRLTVV.

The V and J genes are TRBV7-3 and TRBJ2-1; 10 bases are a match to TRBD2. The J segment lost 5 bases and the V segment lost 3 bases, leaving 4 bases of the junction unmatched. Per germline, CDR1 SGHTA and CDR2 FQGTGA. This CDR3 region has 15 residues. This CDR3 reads CASSFSGGLNNEQFF. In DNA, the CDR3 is TGTGCCAGCAGCTTTAGCGGGGGGTTAAACAATGAGCAGTTCTTC.

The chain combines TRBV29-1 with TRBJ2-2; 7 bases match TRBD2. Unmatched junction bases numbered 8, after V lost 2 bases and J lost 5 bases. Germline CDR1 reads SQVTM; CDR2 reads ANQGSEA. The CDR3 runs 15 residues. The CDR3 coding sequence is TGCAGCGTTGAATTATCCCAGGGAGGGACCGGGGAGCTGTTTTTT. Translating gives CSVELSQGGTGELFF.

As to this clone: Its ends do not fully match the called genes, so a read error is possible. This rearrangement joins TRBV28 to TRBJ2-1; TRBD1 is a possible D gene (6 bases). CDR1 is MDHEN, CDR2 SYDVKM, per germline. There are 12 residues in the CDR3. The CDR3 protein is CASSLGGSPVIF. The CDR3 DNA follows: TGTGCCAGCAGTTTAGGGGGCTCCCCCGTGATCTTC.

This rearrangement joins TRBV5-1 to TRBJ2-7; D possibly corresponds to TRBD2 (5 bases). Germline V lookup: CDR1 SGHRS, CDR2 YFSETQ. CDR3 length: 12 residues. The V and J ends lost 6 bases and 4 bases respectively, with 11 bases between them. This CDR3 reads CASTGIGYEQYF. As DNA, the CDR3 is TGCGCCAGCACCGGGATCGGGTACGAGCAGTACTTC.

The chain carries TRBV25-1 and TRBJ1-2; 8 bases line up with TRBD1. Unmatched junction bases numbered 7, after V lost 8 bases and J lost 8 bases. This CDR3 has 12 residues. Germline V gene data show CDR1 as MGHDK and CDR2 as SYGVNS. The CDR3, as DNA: TGTGCCAGCGCCGACAGGGGTTACGGCTACACCTTC. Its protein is CASADRGYGYTF.

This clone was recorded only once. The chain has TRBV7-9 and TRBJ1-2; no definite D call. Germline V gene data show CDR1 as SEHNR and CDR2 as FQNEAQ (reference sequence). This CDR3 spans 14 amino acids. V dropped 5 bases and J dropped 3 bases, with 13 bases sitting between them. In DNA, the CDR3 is TGTGCCAGCAGCCCACGGTTTGGTGACTATGGCTACACCTTC. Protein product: CASSPRFGDYGYTF.

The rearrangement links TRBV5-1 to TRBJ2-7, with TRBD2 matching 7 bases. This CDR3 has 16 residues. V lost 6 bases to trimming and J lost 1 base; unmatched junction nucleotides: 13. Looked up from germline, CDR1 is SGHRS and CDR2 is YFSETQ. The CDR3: CASTSAGDPRSYEQYF. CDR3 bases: TGCGCCAGCACGTCCGCGGGGGACCCTCGATCCTACGAGCAGTACTTC. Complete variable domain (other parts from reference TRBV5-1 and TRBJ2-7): KAGVTQTPRYLIKTRGQQVTLSCSPISGHRSVSWYQQTPGQGLQFLFEYFSETQRNKGNFPGRFSGRQFSNSRSEMNVSTLELGDSALYLCASTSAGDPRSYEQYFGPGTRLTVT.

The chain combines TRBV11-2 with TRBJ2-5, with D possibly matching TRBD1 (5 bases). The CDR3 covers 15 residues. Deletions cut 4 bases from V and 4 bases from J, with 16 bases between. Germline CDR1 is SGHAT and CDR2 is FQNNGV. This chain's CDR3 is CASSSTFGARETQYF. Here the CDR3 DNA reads TGTGCCAGCAGCTCGACCTTTGGGGCACGAGAGACCCAGTACTTC.

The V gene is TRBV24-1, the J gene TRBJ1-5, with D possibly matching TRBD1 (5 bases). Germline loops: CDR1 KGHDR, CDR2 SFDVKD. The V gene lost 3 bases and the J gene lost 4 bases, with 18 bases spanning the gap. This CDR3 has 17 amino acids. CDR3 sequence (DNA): TGTGCCACCAGTGATCCCTCGGGAGGGGCCACAAATCAGCCCCAGCATTTT. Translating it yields CATSDPSGGATNQPQHF.